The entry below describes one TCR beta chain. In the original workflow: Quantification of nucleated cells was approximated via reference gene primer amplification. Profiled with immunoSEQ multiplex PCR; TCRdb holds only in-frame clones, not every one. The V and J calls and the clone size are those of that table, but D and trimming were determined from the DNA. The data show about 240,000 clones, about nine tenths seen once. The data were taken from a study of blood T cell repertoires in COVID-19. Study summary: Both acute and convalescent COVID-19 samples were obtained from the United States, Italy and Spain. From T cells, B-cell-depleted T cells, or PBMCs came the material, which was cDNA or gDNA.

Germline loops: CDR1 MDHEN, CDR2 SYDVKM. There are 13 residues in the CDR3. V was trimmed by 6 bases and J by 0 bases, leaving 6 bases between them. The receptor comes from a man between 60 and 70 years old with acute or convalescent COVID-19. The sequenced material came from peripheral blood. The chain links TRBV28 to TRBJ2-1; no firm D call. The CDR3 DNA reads TGTGCCAGCAGATCGAGCTCCTACAATGAGCAGTTCTTC. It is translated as CASRSSSYNEQFF.